A selection of T cell receptor beta chains follows, all from one sample in a study of blood T cells in healthy people across ages. One entry per CDR3 protein, called by TCRdb with MiXCR from the 5' RACE reads. The table lists 1.4 million or so distinct CDR3 sequences, around 40% of them singletons. Sequenced material: blood. These receptor sequences come from a woman aged 18 to 35 in good health. The CDR3 runs from the conserved cysteine through the conserved F or W. A D gene is named only where the DNA matches it firmly. Not every row has a clone size; where given, it reads once, few, many or a size class.

>-|TRBV7-9|16|-|TRBJ2-5
TGTGCCAGCAGTTCTGAAAGATCGACAGCCCAAGAGACCCAGTACTTC
CASSSERSTAQETQYF
>-|TRBV4-1|16|-|TRBJ1-5
TGCGCCAGCAGCCCAGGACAGCTCACTAGCAATCAGCCCCAGCATTTT
CASSPGQLTSNQPQHF
>-|TRBV10-3|13|TRBD1|TRBJ1-2
TGTGCCATCAGTGGTACAGGGGAGAGCGGCTACACCTTC
CAISGTGESGYTF
>-|TRBV29-1|11|-|TRBJ1-1
TGCAGCGTTGACAGTAATTGGGAAGCTTTCTTT
CSVDSNWEAFF
>few|TRBV6-5|15|-|TRBJ2-1
TGTGCCAGCAGGACACCTCTCGCGGGGAAAAATGAGCAGTTCTTC
CASRTPLAGKNEQFF
>-|TRBV2|14|-|TRBJ1-4
TGTGCCAGCAGTGAGACGGTCGGTATTGAAAAACTGTTTTTT
CASSETVGIEKLFF
>-|TRBV7-9|11|-|TRBJ2-5
TGTGCCAGCAGCCGAGAGGGACAAAAGTACTTC
CASSREGQKYF
>-|TRBV6-5|16|TRBD1|TRBJ1-6
TGTGCCAGCACCCCCCTCGGGACAGGGCAAAATTCACCCCTCCACTTT
CASTPLGTGQNSPLHF
>-|TRBV4-1|17|TRBD1|TRBJ2-7
TGCGCCGGCAGCCAAGGGATCCCAGGGGGCCTCTCCTACGAGCAGTACTTC
CAGSQGIPGGLSYEQYF
>few|TRBV20-1|12|-|TRBJ1-1
TGCAGTGCTAGAACCCATGACACTGAAGCTTTCTTT
CSARTHDTEAFF
>many|TRBV7-9|15|TRBD1|TRBJ2-7
TGTGCCAGCAGCTTAGTGCCAGGGGGCACCTACGAGCAGTACTTC
CASSLVPGGTYEQYF
>few|TRBV12-3/TRBV12-4|16|TRBD1|TRBJ1-2
TGTGCCAGCAGCACACGGACAGGCTTTGCTAACTATGGCTACACCTTC
CASSTRTGFANYGYTF
>-|TRBV7-2|17|-|TRBJ2-7
TGTGCCAGCAGCCAAAACCGCAGGCCACCGTCCTCCTACGAGCAGTACTTC
CASSQNRRPPSSYEQYF
>-|TRBV12-3/TRBV12-4|14|TRBD1|TRBJ2-7
TGTGCCAACCGCAACTCGGACAGGTCCCACGAGCAGTACTTC
CANRNSDRSHEQYF
>-|TRBV27|13|-|TRBJ2-7
TGTGCCACCGGACAGGGAGGGGGAAGTGAGCAGTACTTC
CATGQGGGSEQYF
>-|TRBV4-1|14|-|TRBJ1-1
TGCGCCAGCAGCCAACCTACCCGGGGCACTGAAGCTTTCTTT
CASSQPTRGTEAFF
>-|TRBV7-9|14|-|TRBJ2-1
TGTGCCAGCAGCGTAGGCCAATGGGGCAATGAGCAGTTCTTC
CASSVGQWGNEQFF
>-|TRBV7-9|19|-|TRBJ1-3
TGTGCCAGCAGCTTTTCACAACTAGCCGAGGCGGCGTCTGGAAACACCATATATTTT
CASSFSQLAEAASGNTIYF
>few|TRBV4-2|16|-|TRBJ2-3
TGTGCCAGCAGCCAAGATCACGCGAAAATCACAGATACGCAGTATTTT
CASSQDHAKITDTQYF
>-|TRBV13|15|-|TRBJ2-5
TGTGCCAGCAGCCCTGGACCGTACTACCAAGAGACCCAGTACTTC
CASSPGPYYQETQYF
>-|TRBV23-1|14|TRBD1|TRBJ1-2
TGCGCCAGCAGGGCCCTGGACAGGGACTATGGCTACACCTTC
CASRALDRDYGYTF
>-|TRBV7-9|14|TRBD1|TRBJ1-2
TGTGCCAGCAGCCCCCGGGACAGGGGGGACGGCTACACCTTC
CASSPRDRGDGYTF
>-|TRBV7-3|15|TRBD2|TRBJ2-1
TGTGCCAGCAGCGAAAGCGGGGCTAATTACAATGAGCAGTTCTTC
CASSESGANYNEQFF
>-|TRBV7-9|14|-|TRBJ1-2
TGTGCCAGCAGCTCCGACACGTTTAACTATGGCTACACCTTC
CASSSDTFNYGYTF
>-|TRBV6-2/TRBV6-3|16|TRBD2|TRBJ2-7
TGTGCCAGCGGTATAACTAGCGGGGACTTCTCCTACGAGCAGTACTTC
CASGITSGDFSYEQYF
>-|TRBV12-3/TRBV12-4|17|-|TRBJ2-3
TGTGCCAGCAGTTTGATCAAAGGAAGAGGTAGCACAGATACGCAGTATTTT
CASSLIKGRGSTDTQYF
>-|TRBV6-2/TRBV6-3|16|-|TRBJ2-2
TGTGCCAGCAGTTACTTGGTCAGGGGGAACACCGGGGAGCTGTTTTTT
CASSYLVRGNTGELFF
>-|TRBV28|16|TRBD1|TRBJ1-5
TGTGCCAGCAGTACATCGACAGGGTATGGGAATCAGCCCCAGCATTTT
CASSTSTGYGNQPQHF
>-|TRBV24-1|13|-|TRBJ2-2
TGTGCCACCAGTGATTATAGGACCGGGGAGCTGTTTTTT
CATSDYRTGELFF
>many|TRBV6-5|16|TRBD2|TRBJ2-7
TGTGCCAGCAGTCCCCCGACTAGCGGGAGCTCCTACGAGCAGTACTTC
CASSPPTSGSSYEQYF
>-|TRBV30|12|TRBD2|TRBJ2-5
TGTGCCTGGAGTCCGACGGGGGGTAAGCAGTACTTC
CAWSPTGGKQYF
>few|TRBV10-3|15|-|TRBJ2-3
TGTGCCATCAGTGAGGGCAAATCTAGCACAGATACGCAGTATTTT
CAISEGKSSTDTQYF
>-|TRBV28|13|-|TRBJ1-4
TGTGCCAGCCTATCTGCGGGTAATGAAAAACTGTTTTTT
CASLSAGNEKLFF
>-|TRBV25-1|15|-|TRBJ2-5
TGTGCCAGCCATTCAAGACAGGAAGAACAAGAGACCCAGTACTTC
CASHSRQEEQETQYF
>-|TRBV5-6|14|-|TRBJ1-2
TGTGCCAGCAGCTTTTTAAGAGTATTGGGTGGCTACACCTTC
CASSFLRVLGGYTF
>-|TRBV20-1|13|-|TRBJ1-2
TGCAGTGCTAGAGTCAGTACTAACTATGGCTACACCTTC
CSARVSTNYGYTF
>many|TRBV12-3/TRBV12-4|13|-|TRBJ2-7
TGTGCCAGCAGTTGGGGGTTAGCCTACGAGCAGTACTTC
CASSWGLAYEQYF
>many|TRBV29-1|12|-|TRBJ2-7
TGCAGCGTTGAAGGGACTACGGACGAGCAGTACTTC
CSVEGTTDEQYF
>many|TRBV28|11|-|TRBJ1-1
TGTGCCAGCATCACTGGTACTGAAGCTTTCTTT
CASITGTEAFF
>few|TRBV4-3|17|-|TRBJ2-1
TGCGCCAGCAGCCAAGACCCCTTTTTCGGGACTCGCAATGAGCAGTTCTTC
CASSQDPFFGTRNEQFF
>few|TRBV28|15|TRBD2|TRBJ2-7
TGTGCCAGCAGCCTTACTAGCGGGAGAACCTACGAGCAGTACTTC
CASSLTSGRTYEQYF
>-|TRBV9|14|TRBD1|TRBJ1-1
TGTGCCAGCAGCGCAGGACAGGCTGCCTACGAAGCTTTCTTT
CASSAGQAAYEAFF
>few|TRBV7-9|11|-|TRBJ2-1
TGTGCCAGCAGCGCTCCGGGACAGCAGTTCTTC
CASSAPGQQFF
>-|TRBV28|19|-|TRBJ2-6
TGTGCCAGCAGTTTCATCATTGGGGGGGCTAGCTCTGGGGCCAACGTCCTGACTTTC
CASSFIIGGASSGANVLTF
>few|TRBV12-3/TRBV12-4|15|TRBD1|TRBJ2-7
TGTGCCAGCAGTTTGCAGGGGGCGATTACGAACGAGCAGTACTTC
CASSLQGAITNEQYF
>few|TRBV7-2|13|-|TRBJ2-5
TGTGCCAGCAGCCTCGGGGGACTCAAGACCCAGTACTTC
CASSLGGLKTQYF
>-|TRBV15|13|TRBD1|TRBJ2-7
TGTGCCACCAGGAAAACAGGGGATAATGAGCAGTACTTC
CATRKTGDNEQYF
>-|TRBV20-1|14|-|TRBJ2-7
TGCAGTGCTAGGGACGTGGCGCGCACCTACGAGCAGTACTTC
CSARDVARTYEQYF
>few|TRBV4-3|15|-|TRBJ2-7
TGCGCCAGCAGCCAAGGAGTCGGGGGCCCCTACGAGCAGTACTTC
CASSQGVGGPYEQYF
>many|TRBV4-2|12|-|TRBJ2-3
TGTGCCAGCAGCCAGACCACAGATACGCAGTATTTT
CASSQTTDTQYF
>-|TRBV12-3/TRBV12-4|15|-|TRBJ2-5
TGTGCCAGCAGTTTAGAGGGCCGAACAGGAGAGACCCAGTACTTC
CASSLEGRTGETQYF
>-|TRBV20-1|14|-|TRBJ2-1
TGCAGTGCTAGCGCCGAGACAGACTACAATGAGCAGTTCTTC
CSASAETDYNEQFF
>-|TRBV12-3/TRBV12-4|13|-|TRBJ1-2
TGTGCCAGCAGTTTCTATCTGTGGGATGGCTACACCTTC
CASSFYLWDGYTF
>-|TRBV20-1|16|-|TRBJ1-1
TGCAGTGCTAGAGTAGTTGCGAGCAGTTTGAACACTGAAGCTTTCTTT
CSARVVASSLNTEAFF
>-|TRBV21-1|13|-|TRBJ1-1
TGTGCCAGCAAGAAGTCCCCAGGCGCTGAAGCTTTCTTT
CASKKSPGAEAFF
>-|TRBV6-5|14|-|TRBJ2-7
TGTGCCAGCAGTTATCATAGGATCTTTGACGAGCAGTACTTC
CASSYHRIFDEQYF
>-|TRBV20-1|14|TRBD2|TRBJ2-1
TGCAGTGCTGCTAGCGGGAGGGCTAACAATGAGCAGTTCTTC
CSAASGRANNEQFF